Described below is a single T cell receptor beta chain sequence and its context. These data come from a study of T cell changes during pregnancy in multiple sclerosis. Deletions cut 3 bases from V and 5 bases from J, with 7 bases between. Germline CDR1 SGHTA, CDR2 FQGTGA. The CDR3 runs to 13 residues. Here immunoSEQ multiplex PCR was the method, and the copy in TCRdb shows in-frame clones only, minus some. The table shows about 50,000 clones, with over 80% occurring only once. The source of this sequence is a female donor with multiple sclerosis, enrolled in a pregnancy study. The chain links TRBV7-3 to TRBJ2-2, with unresolved D. The sample in question was CD4+ T cells from peripheral blood mononuclear cells, obtained in the third trimester of pregnancy. Written as DNA, the CDR3 is TGTGCCAGCAGCTTTAGCCGTACCGGGGAGCTGTTTTTT. Translating gives CASSFSRTGELFF.